This T cell receptor (beta chain) was identified during a study of blood T cells in healthy people across ages. The authors ran a second PCR of 7 to 11 cycles using a sample-barcoded 5' primer and a J-beta primer mix. TCRdb used MiXCR to reprocess the 5' RACE reads, holding one entry per CDR3 protein. Seen here are some 1,500,000 distinct CDR3 sequences, 42% observed once, and the top ten hold around 4%. Study findings and constraints: Any conclusive comparison of naive versus antigen-experienced cells was prevented by using unsorted PBMCs. Observed TCR beta diversity per million T cells went down as age went up. This fall followed a roughly linear course with age.

Germline CDR1 is KGHSH and CDR2 is LQKENI. Unmatched junction bases numbered 7, after V lost 3 bases and J lost 2 bases. The length of the CDR3 is 15 residues. Per-sample PBMC isolation yielded at least 6 million cells. This clonotype came up a few times. The antigen is not known. This clonotype was obtained from a woman between 18 and 30 years old in good health. The material sequenced was blood. This chain connects TRBV18 to TRBJ2-7; 7 bases are a match to TRBD1. CDR3 bases: TGTGCCAGCTCACCCTCGGGACAGCCCACCTACGAGCAGTACTTC. This encodes CASSPSGQPTYEQYF.